A selection of T cell receptor beta chains follows, all from one sample in a study of blood T cell repertoires in COVID-19. Method: immunoSEQ multiplex PCR; TCRdb's copy keeps in-frame clones and lacks some. The data show 100,000 or so clones, with more than 85% seen just once and roughly 0.88% held by the top ten. Source material: peripheral blood. Receptor source: a man aged 60 to 75 with acute or convalescent COVID-19. The CDR3 runs from the conserved cysteine through the conserved F or W.

>14|TRBV27
CASSSGLAGNEQFF
>16|TRBV5-1
CASSLRTRGEDYGYTF
>12|TRBV6-5
CASLGQGYGYTF
>15|TRBV5-1
CASRITTGGKFEQFF
>14|TRBV28
CASRETGQNQPQHF
>13|TRBV27
CASSGGGLNAQYF
>16|TRBV5-1
CASSLGRQGASDTQYF
>15|TRBV19
CASSLRTSATDTQYF
>14|TRBV2
CASKGGDSYNEQFF
>13|TRBV5-1
CASSLYTNTEAFF
>16|TRBV27
CASSLSGRGFGQPQHF
>15|TRBV6-5
CASSNAGTANEKLFF
>14|TRBV19
CASNEQGTNTEAFF
>16|TRBV10-3
CAISHGTSGSTDTQYF
>15|TRBV7-3
CASSFPGSNTGELFF
>17|TRBV5-4
CASSLGTSDSGANVLTF
>14|TRBV6-5
CARVPGQANTEAFF
>16|TRBV19
CASSLLAGGRTDTQYF
>13|TRBV14
CASSQEAGREQYF
>13|TRBV5-1
CASSTDPGEKLFF
>14|TRBV6-2/TRBV6-3
CASSYGAETDTQYF
>15|TRBV24-1
CATSDVGGPNYGYTF
>16|TRBV19
CASSIGGGPSNQPQHF
>14|TRBV30
CAWRTSGGTDTQYF
>14|TRBV11-3
CASSPGTDNSPLHF
>14|TRBV11-3
CASSRRTGVDEQFF
>15|TRBV5-1
CASSSRQGAEDTQYF
>18|TRBV27
CASRFTSIGGSYNSPLHF
>15|TRBV28
CASSPWTATNEKLFF
>13|TRBV10-2
CASSATVNTEAFF
>15|TRBV30
CAWGTSGTSYNEQFF
>16|TRBV2
CAGAEGSTGSKNIQYF
>14|TRBV6-5
CASRPGAFNQPQHF
>11|TRBV19
CASSIENIQYF
>14|TRBV24-1
CATSGSSSYNEQFF
>15|TRBV9
CASSPLAGGVHEQFF
>18|TRBV6-6
CASSPGLAGGFIPNEQFF
>15|TRBV18
CASSPSGQGGNEQFF
>14|TRBV7-2
CASSAGLSKNIQYF
>17|TRBV2
CASSGGTGGAVNTEAFF
>13|TRBV24-1
CATSIGANYGYTF
>15|TRBV7-9
CASSPSGQINTEAFF
>15|TRBV19
CASSISGEYQNIQYF
>18|TRBV29-1
CSVEAGWASGSSYNEQFF
>14|TRBV24-1
CATSESSQVIPQHF
>20|TRBV28
CASSYPLAVKRPEARNEQFF
>15|TRBV3-1/TRBV3-2
CASSQSTGTGEEQYF
>18|TRBV5-3
CARSLKRSPVSYNSPLHF
>15|TRBV5-1
CASSLAEGAGNTIYF
>15|TRBV10-3
CAINQGTGGYTEAFF
>15|TRBV5-1
CASSLMTGGTDTQYF
>16|TRBV10-3
CAISTGGASSTDTQYF